The clone carrying this T cell receptor (beta chain) has at least ten counts. Antigen unknown. A read error may produce the germline difference seen at one junction end. The data belong to a study of T cell repertoires in cytomegalovirus infection. About the study: Indicated by public TCR beta signatures were CMV infection and matching HLA type.

Study-wide results and caveats: Predominance within the ex vivo response was attributable to HLA-C-restricted CMV-specific TCR beta clonotypes. Cumulative public TCR beta family frequency identified carriers of CMV plus the relevant HLA.

From germline, CDR1 is SEHNR and CDR2 FQNEAQ (reference sequence). The CDR3 length is 15 residues. TCRdb re-called the reads through MiXCR, storing one row per CDR3 protein. The table has around 490,000 distinct CDR3 sequences, approximately 26% seen once. Sequencing was done on a sample of PBMCs. V is TRBV7-9 and J is TRBJ2-1, with D perhaps assigned TRBD1 or TRBD2 (6 bases each). This clonotype originated in a human donor in good health (CMV status not recorded). Some clones in this sample may be carry-over from other donors' samples. CDR3 region: CASTLLGGSLNEQFF. DNA of the CDR3: TGTGCCAGCACCTTATTAGGGGGGTCCCTCAATGAGCAGTTCTTC. The full variable domain, in which reference TRBV7-9 and TRBJ2-1 provide the parts outside the CDR3, is DTGVSQNPRHKITKRGQNVTFRCDPISEHNRLYWYRQTLGQGPEFLTYFQNEAQLEKSRLLSDRFSAERPKGSFSTLEIQRTEQGDSAMYLCASTLLGGSLNEQFFGPGTRLTVL.